The table lists the clone carrying this T cell receptor beta chain with a few counts. Its antigen is currently unknown. This sample was taken from a study of T-cell reconstitution after alpha-beta-depleted transplantation in children. Points from the study as a whole: Surviving recipient T cells and thymic progenitors accounted for the high day-60 TCRbeta diversity observed in some patients. Approximately two months post-transplant, alpha-beta T cells reportedly originated from several hundred expanded graft clones. Among T cells one year after transplant, newly produced cells accounted for most counts and diversity.

The V gene's germline CDR1 is KGHDR and CDR2 SFDVKD. V was trimmed by 2 bases and J by 5 bases, leaving 11 bases between them. This CDR3 has 15 amino acids. Unique molecular identifiers were used to barcode this TCRbeta library. TCRdb called the PCR reads again in MiXCR, with one record for every CDR3 protein. Found here are about 980,000 distinct CDR3 sequences, under 30% of them singletons; the top ten hold roughly 28%. The sample here was PBMCs, mostly from graft donor cells, taken 360 days after TCRalphabeta/CD19-depleted stem cell transplant. The TCR sequence derives from a boy younger than two who had a stem cell transplant for SCID, so the T cells may come from the graft donor. The rearrangement joins TRBV24-1 to TRBJ2-2; TRBD1 is a possible D gene (6 bases). The CDR3 bases are TGTGCCACCAGTGATTCAGGGGACCAGACCGGGGAGCTGTTTTTT. As protein: CATSDSGDQTGELFF.